This T cell receptor (beta chain) was found in a study of cytomegalovirus exposure and HLA in healthy donors. Study-wide background: An analysis done earlier identified more than 90 million unique TCR beta sequences from 200 million or so T cells.

Healthy people donating bone marrow made up the donors. About this clone itself: Its specificity is not known.

Study conclusions and caveats: In vitro experiments confirmed that three CMV-associated chains were specific for CMV antigens. Within an earlier analysis, most TCR beta V segments proved productive either about 90% or about 30% of the time.

CDR3 length: 15 residues. Germline loops: CDR1 KGHSH, CDR2 LQKENI. Trimming shortened V by 2 bases and J by 4 bases, and 15 bases separated the two germline ends. The primer mix had 60 Vbeta and 13 Jbeta primers. Repertoires were generated with immunoSEQ multiplex PCR, while TCRdb's copy carries only in-frame clones and drops some. The table records 50,000 to 75,000 clones, 65% to 90% of them present only once. The chain carries TRBV18 and TRBJ2-7, with D perhaps matching TRBD2 (6 bases). The sequence was obtained from a human donor in good health. The material sequenced was PBMCs. CDR3 loop: CASSPFSGEGYEQYF. CDR3 bases: TGTGCCAGCTCACCATTTAGCGGAGAGGGATACGAGCAGTACTTC.